This section outlines one T cell receptor (beta chain) sequence together with its context. The data are from a study of control samples from healthy donors and cancer patients. Using immunoSEQ multiplex PCR, the repertoire was profiled, and TCRdb retains in-frame clones only, with some absent. The sample includes about 95,000 clones, about 85% of them seen just once. Trimming pared 7 bases from V and 3 bases from J, leaving 12 bases between. CDR1 is LNHDA, CDR2 SQIVND, per germline (reference sequence). The CDR3 runs to 13 residues. Sequenced sample: blood. The chain couples TRBV19 to TRBJ1-1; D gene unclear. The sequence came from a man aged 25 to 45 in good health. The DNA for the CDR3 is TGTGCCAGTAAGGCGGCTGGAGACACTGAAGCTTTCTTT. This encodes CASKAAGDTEAFF.